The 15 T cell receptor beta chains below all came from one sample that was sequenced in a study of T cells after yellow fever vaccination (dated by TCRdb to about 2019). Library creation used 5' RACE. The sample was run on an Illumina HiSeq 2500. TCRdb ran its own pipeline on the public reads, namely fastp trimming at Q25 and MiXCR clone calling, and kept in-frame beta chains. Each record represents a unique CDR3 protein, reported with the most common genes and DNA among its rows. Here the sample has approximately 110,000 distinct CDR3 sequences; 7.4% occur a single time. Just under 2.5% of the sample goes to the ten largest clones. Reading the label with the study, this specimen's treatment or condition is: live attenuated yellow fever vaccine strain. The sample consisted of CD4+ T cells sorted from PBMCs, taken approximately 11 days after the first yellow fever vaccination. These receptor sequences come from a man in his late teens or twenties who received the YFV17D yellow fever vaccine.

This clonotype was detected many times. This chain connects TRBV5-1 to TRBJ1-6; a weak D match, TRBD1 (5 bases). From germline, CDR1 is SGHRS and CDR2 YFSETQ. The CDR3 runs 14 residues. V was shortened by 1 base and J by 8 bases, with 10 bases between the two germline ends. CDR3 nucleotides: TGCGCCAGCAGCTTGATCCCGGGGGATTCACCCCTCCACTTT. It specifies CASSLIPGDSPLHF. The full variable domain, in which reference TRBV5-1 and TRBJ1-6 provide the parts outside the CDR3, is KAGVTQTPRYLIKTRGQQVTLSCSPISGHRSVSWYQQTPGQGLQFLFEYFSETQRNKGNFPGRFSGRQFSNSRSEMNVSTLELGDSALYLCASSLIPGDSPLHFGNGTRLTVT.

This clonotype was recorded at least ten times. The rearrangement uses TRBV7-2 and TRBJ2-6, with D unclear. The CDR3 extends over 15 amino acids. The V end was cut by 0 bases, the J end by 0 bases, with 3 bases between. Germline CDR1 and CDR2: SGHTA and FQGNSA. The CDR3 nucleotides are TGTGCCAGCAGCTTAGCCCTCTCTGGGGCCAACGTCCTGACTTTC. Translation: CASSLALSGANVLTF.

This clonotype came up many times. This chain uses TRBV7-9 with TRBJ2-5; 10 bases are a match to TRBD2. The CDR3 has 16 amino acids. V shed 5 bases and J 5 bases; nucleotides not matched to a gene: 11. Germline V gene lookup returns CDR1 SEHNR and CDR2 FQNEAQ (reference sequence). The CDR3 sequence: CASSAGASGGWETQYF. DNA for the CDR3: TGTGCCAGCAGCGCGGGGGCTAGCGGGGGTTGGGAGACCCAGTACTTC.

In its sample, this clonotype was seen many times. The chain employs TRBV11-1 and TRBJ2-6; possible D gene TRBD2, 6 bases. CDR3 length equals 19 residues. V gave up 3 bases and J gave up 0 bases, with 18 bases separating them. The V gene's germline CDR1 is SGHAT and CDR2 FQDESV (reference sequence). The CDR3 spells CASSFITRGGGSGANVLTF. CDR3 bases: TGTGCCAGCAGCTTCATTACGAGGGGAGGTGGCTCTGGGGCCAACGTCCTGACTTTC.

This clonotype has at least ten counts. The DNA for the CDR3 is TGCGCCAGCAGCTTGGGACAGGTGGGGGCAGATACGCAGTATTTT. This translates into CASSLGQVGADTQYF. This chain joins TRBV5-1 and TRBJ2-3; D perhaps matches TRBD1 (6 bases). Trimming took off 0 bases at V and 4 bases at J, with 12 bases between the two ends. Germline CDR1 and CDR2: SGHRS and YFSETQ. This CDR3 has 15 amino acids.

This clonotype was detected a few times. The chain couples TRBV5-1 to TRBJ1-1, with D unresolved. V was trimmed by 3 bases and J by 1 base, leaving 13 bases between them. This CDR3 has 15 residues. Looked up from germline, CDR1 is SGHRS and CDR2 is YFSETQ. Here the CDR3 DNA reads TGCGCCAGCAGCTCCGACACCTCCTCGAACACTGAAGCTTTCTTT. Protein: CASSSDTSSNTEAFF.

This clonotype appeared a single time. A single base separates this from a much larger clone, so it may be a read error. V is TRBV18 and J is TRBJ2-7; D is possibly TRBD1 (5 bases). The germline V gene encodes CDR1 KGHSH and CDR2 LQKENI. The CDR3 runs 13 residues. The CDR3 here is CASTPGQSYKQYF. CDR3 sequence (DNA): TGTGCCAGCACACCAGGACAATCTTATAAGCAGTACTTC.

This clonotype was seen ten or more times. The CDR3 spells CSVVPDSGETQYF. CDR3 DNA sequence: TGCAGCGTTGTTCCGGATTCAGGGGAGACCCAGTACTTC. The rearrangement uses TRBV29-1 and TRBJ2-5, with D possibly TRBD1 on 5 matching bases. The CDR3 runs to 13 residues. The germline CDR1 and CDR2 sequences are SQVTM and ANQGSEA. Trimming took off 4 bases at V and 5 bases at J, with 14 bases between the two ends.

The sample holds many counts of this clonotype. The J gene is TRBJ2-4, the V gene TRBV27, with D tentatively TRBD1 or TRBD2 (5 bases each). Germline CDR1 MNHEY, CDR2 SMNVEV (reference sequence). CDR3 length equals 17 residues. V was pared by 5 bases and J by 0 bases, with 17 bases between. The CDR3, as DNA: TGTGCCAGCAGTAAGGGGACCGATTTCCTAGCCAAAAACATTCAGTACTTC. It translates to CASSKGTDFLAKNIQYF.

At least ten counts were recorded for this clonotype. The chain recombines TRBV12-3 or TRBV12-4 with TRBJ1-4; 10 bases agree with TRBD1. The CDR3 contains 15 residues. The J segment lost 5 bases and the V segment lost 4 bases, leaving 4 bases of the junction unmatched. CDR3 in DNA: TGTGCCAGCAGTTCGACAGGGGGCCCCAATGAAAAACTGTTTTTT. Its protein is CASSSTGGPNEKLFF.

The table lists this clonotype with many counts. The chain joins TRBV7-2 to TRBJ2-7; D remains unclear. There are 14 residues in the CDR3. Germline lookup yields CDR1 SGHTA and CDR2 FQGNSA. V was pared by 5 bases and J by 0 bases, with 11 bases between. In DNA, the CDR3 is TGTGCCAGCAGCCTGGACGGACCCTCCTACGAGCAGTACGTC. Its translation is CASSLDGPSYEQYV.

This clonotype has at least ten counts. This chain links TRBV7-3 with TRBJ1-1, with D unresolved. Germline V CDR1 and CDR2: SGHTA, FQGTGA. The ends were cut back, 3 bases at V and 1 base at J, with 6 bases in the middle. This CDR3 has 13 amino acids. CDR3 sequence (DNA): TGTGCCAGCAGCTTTGTTTCGAACACTGAAGCTTTCTTT. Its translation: CASSFVSNTEAFF.

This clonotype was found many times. CDR3 DNA: TGTGCCAGCAGCCCAGTGGGACAGGGCATACAGTTCTTC. It codes for CASSPVGQGIQFF. This chain links TRBV7-2 with TRBJ2-1; 9 nucleotides match TRBD1. Per the germline V gene, CDR1 is SGHTA and CDR2 is FQGNSA. With 5 bases clipped from V and 13 bases from J, the junction kept 9 bases outside the gene matches. The CDR3 has 13 amino acids.

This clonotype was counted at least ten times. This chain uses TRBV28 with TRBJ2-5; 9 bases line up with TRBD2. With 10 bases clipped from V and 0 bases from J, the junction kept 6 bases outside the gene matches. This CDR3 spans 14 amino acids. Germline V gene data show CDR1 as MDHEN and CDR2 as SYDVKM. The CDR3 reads CATGLAAHQETQYF. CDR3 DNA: TGTGCCACGGGACTAGCAGCACACCAAGAGACCCAGTACTTC.

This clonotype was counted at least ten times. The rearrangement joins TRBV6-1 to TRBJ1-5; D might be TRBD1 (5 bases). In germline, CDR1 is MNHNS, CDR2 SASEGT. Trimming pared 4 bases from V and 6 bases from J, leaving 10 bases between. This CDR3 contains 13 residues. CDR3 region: CASSGGGIQPQHF. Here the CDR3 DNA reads TGTGCCAGCAGTGGCGGGGGAATTCAGCCCCAGCATTTT.